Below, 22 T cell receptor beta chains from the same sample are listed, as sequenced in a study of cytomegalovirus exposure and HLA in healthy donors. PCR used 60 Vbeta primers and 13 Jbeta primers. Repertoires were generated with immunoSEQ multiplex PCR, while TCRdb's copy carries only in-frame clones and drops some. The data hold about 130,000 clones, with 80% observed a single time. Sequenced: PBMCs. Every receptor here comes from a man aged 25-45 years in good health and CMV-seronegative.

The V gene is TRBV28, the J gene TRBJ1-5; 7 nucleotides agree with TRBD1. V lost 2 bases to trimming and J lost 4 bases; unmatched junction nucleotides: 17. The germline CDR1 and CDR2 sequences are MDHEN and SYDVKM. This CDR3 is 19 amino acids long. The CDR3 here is CASSLTVRGLRGPNQPQHF. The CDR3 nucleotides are TGTGCCAGCAGTTTAACTGTAAGGGGGCTGAGAGGGCCAAATCAGCCCCAGCATTTT.

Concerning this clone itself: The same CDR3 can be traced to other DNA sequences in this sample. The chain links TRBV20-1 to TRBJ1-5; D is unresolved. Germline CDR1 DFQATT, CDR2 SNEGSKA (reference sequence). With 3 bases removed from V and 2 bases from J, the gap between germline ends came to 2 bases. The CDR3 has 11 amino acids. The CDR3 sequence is CSASGNQPQHF. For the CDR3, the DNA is TGCAGTGCTAGCGGCAATCAGCCCCAGCATTTT.

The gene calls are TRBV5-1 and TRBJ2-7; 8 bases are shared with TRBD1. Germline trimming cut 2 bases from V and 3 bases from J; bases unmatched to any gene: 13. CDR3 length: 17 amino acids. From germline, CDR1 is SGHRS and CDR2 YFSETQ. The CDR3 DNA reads TGCGCCAGCAGCTTCGATCCTATCGGGACAGGAAACTACGAGCAGTACTTC. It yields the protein CASSFDPIGTGNYEQYF.

CDR3 loop: CASSSRQGSYEQYF. Here the CDR3 DNA reads TGTGCCAGCAGCTCTCGCCAGGGTTCCTACGAGCAGTACTTC. The J gene is TRBJ2-7, the V gene TRBV7-2, with TRBD1 as a possible D gene (5 bases). Trimming took off 4 bases at V and 1 base at J, with 11 bases between the two ends. This CDR3 is 14 amino acids long. Germline V gives CDR1 SGHTA, CDR2 FQGNSA.

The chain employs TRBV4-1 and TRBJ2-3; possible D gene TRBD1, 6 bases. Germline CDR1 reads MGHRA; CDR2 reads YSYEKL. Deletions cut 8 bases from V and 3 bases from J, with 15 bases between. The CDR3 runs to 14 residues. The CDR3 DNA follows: TGCGCCAGCGTCGGACCCCAGGGGACAGATACGCAGTATTTT. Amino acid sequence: CASVGPQGTDTQYF.

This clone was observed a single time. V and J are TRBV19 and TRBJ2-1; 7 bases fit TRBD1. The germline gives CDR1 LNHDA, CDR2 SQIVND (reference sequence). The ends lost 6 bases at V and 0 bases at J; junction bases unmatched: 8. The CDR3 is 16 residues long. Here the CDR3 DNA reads TGTGCCAGTAGAGAAATACGGGACAGCTCCTACAATGAGCAGTTCTTC. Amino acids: CASREIRDSSYNEQFF.

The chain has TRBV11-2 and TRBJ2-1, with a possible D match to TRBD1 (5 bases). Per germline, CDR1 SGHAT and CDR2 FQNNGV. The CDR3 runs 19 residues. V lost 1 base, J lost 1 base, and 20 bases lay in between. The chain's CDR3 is CASSLARTPGPTSYNEQFF. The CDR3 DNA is TGTGCCAGCAGCTTAGCTAGGACACCCGGACCGACATCCTACAATGAGCAGTTCTTC.

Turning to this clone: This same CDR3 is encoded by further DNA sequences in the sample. The CDR3 nucleotides read TGCGCCAGCAGCGGCCAGGGGACAGATACGCAGTATTTT. Translating it yields CASSGQGTDTQYF. This rearrangement joins TRBV5-1 to TRBJ2-3, with D tentatively TRBD1 (6 bases). CDR1 SGHRS and CDR2 YFSETQ come from the germline V gene. Trimming left V 4 bases short and J 3 bases short, with 9 bases between. The CDR3 covers 13 residues.

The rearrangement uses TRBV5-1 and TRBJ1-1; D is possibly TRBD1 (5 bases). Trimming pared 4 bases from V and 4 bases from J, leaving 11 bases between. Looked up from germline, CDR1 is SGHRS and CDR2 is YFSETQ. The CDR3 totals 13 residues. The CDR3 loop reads CASSPDRGTEAFF. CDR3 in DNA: TGCGCCAGCAGCCCCGACAGAGGCACTGAAGCTTTCTTT.

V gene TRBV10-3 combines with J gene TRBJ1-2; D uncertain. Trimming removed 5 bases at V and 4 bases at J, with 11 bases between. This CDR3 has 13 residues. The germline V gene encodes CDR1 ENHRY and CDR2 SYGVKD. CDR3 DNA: TGTGCCATCAGTCGGGGAGGGTTCTATGGCTACACCTTC. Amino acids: CAISRGGFYGYTF.

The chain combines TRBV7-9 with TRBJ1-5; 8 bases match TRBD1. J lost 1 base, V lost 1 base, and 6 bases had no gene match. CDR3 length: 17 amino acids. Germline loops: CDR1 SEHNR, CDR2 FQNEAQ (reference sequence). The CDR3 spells CASSLDFQGASNQPQHF. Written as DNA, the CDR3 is TGTGCCAGCAGCTTAGATTTCCAGGGGGCGAGCAATCAGCCCCAGCATTTT.

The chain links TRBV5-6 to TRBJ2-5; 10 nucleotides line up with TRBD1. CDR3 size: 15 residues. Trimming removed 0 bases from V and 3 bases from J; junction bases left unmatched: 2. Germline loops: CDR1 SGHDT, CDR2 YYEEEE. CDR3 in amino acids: CASSLGGQGKETQYF. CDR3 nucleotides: TGTGCCAGCAGCTTGGGGGGACAGGGGAAAGAGACCCAGTACTTC.

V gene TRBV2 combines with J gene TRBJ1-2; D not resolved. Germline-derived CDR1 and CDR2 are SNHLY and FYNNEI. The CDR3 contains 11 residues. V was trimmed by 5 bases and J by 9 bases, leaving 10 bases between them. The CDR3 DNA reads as TGTGCCAGCAGTCCCCTAGTTAGCTACACCTTC. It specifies CASSPLVSYTF.

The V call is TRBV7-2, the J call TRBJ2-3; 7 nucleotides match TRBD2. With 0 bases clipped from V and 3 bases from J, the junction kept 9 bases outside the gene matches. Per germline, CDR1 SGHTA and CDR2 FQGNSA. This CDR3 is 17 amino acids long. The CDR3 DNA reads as TGTGCCAGCAGCTTAGCCGGAGCGGGGTTTTGGACAGATACGCAGTATTTT. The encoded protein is CASSLAGAGFWTDTQYF.

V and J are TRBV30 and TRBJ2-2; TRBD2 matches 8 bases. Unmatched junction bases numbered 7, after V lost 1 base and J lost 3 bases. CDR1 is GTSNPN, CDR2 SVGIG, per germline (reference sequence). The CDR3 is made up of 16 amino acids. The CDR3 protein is CAWSGFGRGYTGELFF. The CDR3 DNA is TGTGCCTGGAGTGGGTTCGGGAGGGGGTACACCGGGGAGCTGTTTTTT.

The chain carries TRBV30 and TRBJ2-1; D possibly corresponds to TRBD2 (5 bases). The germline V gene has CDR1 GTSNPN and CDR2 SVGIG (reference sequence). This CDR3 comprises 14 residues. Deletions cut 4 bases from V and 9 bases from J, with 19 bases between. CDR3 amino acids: CAWNRDLLIAEQFF. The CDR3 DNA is TGTGCCTGGAATCGGGATTTACTAATAGCTGAGCAGTTCTTC.

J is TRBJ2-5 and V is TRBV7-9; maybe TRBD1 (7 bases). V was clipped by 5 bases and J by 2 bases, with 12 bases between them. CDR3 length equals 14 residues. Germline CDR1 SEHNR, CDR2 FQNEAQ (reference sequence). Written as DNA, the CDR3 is TGTGCCAGCAGCGCGGGACAGCTGCAAGAGACCCAGTACTTC. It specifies CASSAGQLQETQYF.

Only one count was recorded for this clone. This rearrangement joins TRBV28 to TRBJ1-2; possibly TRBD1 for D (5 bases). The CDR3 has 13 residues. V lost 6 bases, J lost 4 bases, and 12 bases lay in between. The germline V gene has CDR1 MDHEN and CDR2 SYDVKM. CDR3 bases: TGTGCCAGCAGAAAACAGGAAACCTATGGCTACACCTTC. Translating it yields CASRKQETYGYTF.

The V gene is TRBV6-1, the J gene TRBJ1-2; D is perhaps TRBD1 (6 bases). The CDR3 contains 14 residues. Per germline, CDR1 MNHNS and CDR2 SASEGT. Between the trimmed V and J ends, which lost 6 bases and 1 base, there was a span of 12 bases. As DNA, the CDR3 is TGTGCCAGCAGAACGACAGGTGTTAACTATGGCTACACCTTC. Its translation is CASRTTGVNYGYTF.

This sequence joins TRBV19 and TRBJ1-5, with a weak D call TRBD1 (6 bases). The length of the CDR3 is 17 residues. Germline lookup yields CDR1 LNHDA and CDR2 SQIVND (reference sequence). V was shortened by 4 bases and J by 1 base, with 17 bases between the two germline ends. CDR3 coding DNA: TGTGCCAGTAGTACGGACAGCAATTCTCTAAGCAATCAGCCCCAGCATTTT. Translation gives CASSTDSNSLSNQPQHF.

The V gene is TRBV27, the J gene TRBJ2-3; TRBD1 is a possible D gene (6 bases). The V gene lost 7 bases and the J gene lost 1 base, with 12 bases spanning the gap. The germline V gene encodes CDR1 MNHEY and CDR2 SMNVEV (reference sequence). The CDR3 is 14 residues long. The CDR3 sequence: CASNLQGGTDTQYF. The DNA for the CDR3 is TGTGCCAGCAATCTACAGGGTGGCACAGATACGCAGTATTTT.

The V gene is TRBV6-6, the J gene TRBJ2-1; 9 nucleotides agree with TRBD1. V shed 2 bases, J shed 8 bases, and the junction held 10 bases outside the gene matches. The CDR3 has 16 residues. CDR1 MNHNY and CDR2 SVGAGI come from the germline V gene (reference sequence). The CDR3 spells CASSYPPGQGMDEQFF. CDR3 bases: TGTGCCAGCAGTTACCCTCCGGGACAGGGTATGGATGAGCAGTTCTTC.